This T cell receptor beta chain is from a study of cytomegalovirus exposure and HLA in healthy donors. Study summary: Approximately 180 million T cells yielded roughly 120 million unique TCR beta sequences, as an earlier analysis found.

The PCR was carried out with 60 Vbeta primers and 13 Jbeta primers. Clones were read by immunoSEQ multiplex PCR, and TCRdb kept only the in-frame ones, dropping some. The repertoire table contains 150,000 or so clones. Whereas donors were nominally healthy upon sampling, unrecorded immune exposures were probable. The receptor comes from a woman aged 45-65 years in good health and CMV-seronegative. Specimen: PBMCs.

The CDR3 is CASSLTGSNQPQHF. DNA of the CDR3: TGTGCCAGCAGTTTAACAGGGAGCAATCAGCCCCAGCATTTT. V gene TRBV27 combines with J gene TRBJ1-5; TRBD1 is a possible D gene (6 bases). The CDR3 extends over 14 amino acids. The ends were cut back, 2 bases at V and 1 base at J, with 6 bases in the middle. Germline V gene sequence: CDR1 MNHEY, CDR2 SMNVEV (reference sequence).